Sequencing of this TCR beta chain was carried out in a study of cytomegalovirus exposure and HLA in healthy donors. Background on the study: In an earlier analysis, approximately 120 million unique TCR beta sequences were found from approximately 170 million T cells. Out of 398 genotyped donors, about 80% belonged to the Caucasian-associated ancestry cluster. General study results and limits: Later work showed greater clonal expansion in HLA-associated TCR beta chains than in equally common others.

Comment on this clone: Its matching antigen is unknown.

CDR1 and CDR2 from the germline V gene are LNHDA and SQIVND (reference sequence). CDR3 length: 15 residues. With 3 bases removed from V and 4 bases from J, the gap between germline ends came to 15 bases. The study ran its PCR with 60 Vbeta and 13 Jbeta primers. The data were produced by immunoSEQ multiplex PCR, yet TCRdb's version contains in-frame clones alone and is incomplete. Of 150,000 or so clones listed, approximately 85% were seen once; the top ten hold roughly 2.1%. V usage is TRBV19 and J usage is TRBJ1-2; D may be TRBD1 (5 bases). The specimen sequenced was PBMCs. The sequence came from a man younger than 35 in good health and CMV-seropositive. CDR3 coding DNA: TGTGCCAGTAGTATGCGGGACGGACCGAGCTATGGCTACACCTTC. Its translation is CASSMRDGPSYGYTF.